This T cell receptor beta chain is from a study of blood T cell repertoires in COVID-19. Background on the study: From the United States, Italy and Spain came samples of acute and convalescent COVID-19. Sources were T cells, B-cell-depleted T cells, or PBMCs; the material itself was cDNA or gDNA.

The germline V gene encodes CDR1 SGHVS and CDR2 FQNEAQ. The CDR3 length is 16 residues. V was clipped by 4 bases and J by 5 bases; unmatched bases: 9. The authors' processing: Quantification of nucleated cells was approximated via reference gene primer amplification. Sequencing was performed with immunoSEQ multiplex PCR; in TCRdb, only in-frame clones are kept and a portion is missing. Clonal size and the V and J genes are those of that table, whereas D and trimming came from the DNA. In the table there are nearly 110,000 clones, roughly 83% of which are singletons. The sequencing sample was made of peripheral blood. This clonotype was obtained from a human donor in a cohort sampled during active COVID-19. The V and J genes are TRBV7-8 and TRBJ2-5, with 11 bases identical to TRBD2. The CDR3 spells CASSYTSGRGWETQYF. CDR3 DNA sequence: TGTGCCAGCAGCTACACTAGCGGGAGAGGTTGGGAGACCCAGTACTTC.